This record covers a single TCR beta chain. Per the germline V gene, CDR1 is MGHRA and CDR2 is YSYEKL. V was cut by 0 bases and J by 14 bases, with 17 bases left in between. The CDR3 sequence is 15 residues long. This specimen belongs to a study of shared clonotypes between healthy human individuals. Positively selected for CCR7, the CD45RO-negative cells used as naive CD8 cells excluded terminally differentiated effector memory CD45RA+ cells. The deep-level immunoSEQ assay was used. Replicate PCRs from sorted subsets contained approximately 200 ng DNA, which is some 30,000 T cell genomes. TCRdb's table, derived via immunoSEQ multiplex PCR, lists solely in-frame clones and lacks some. Seen here are 2 million to 2.5 million clones, around 96% observed once, and the top ten hold 0.85% to 1.3%.

Specimen: naive CD8+ T cells sorted from blood. The sequence was obtained from a man aged 18-30 years in good health. V gene TRBV4-1 combines with J gene TRBJ1-6, with D possibly matching TRBD1 (5 bases). Here the CDR3 DNA reads TGCGCCAGCAGCCAAGATGGGGCAGGGTACTTGGCCCTCCACTTT. As protein: CASSQDGAGYLALHF.